Listed here are 30 T cell receptor beta chains from one sample, sequenced in a study of blood T cell repertoires in COVID-19. Clones were sequenced by immunoSEQ multiplex PCR, and TCRdb holds only the in-frame ones, with some missing. The sample has roughly 110,000 clones, around 85% seen once. The material sequenced was peripheral blood. The receptors were gathered from a man aged 45-65 years with acute or convalescent COVID-19.

This chain links TRBV19 with TRBJ1-6, with 7 bases identical to TRBD1. The CDR3 loop spans 14 amino acids. Per germline, CDR1 LNHDA and CDR2 SQIVND (reference sequence). V lost 2 bases, J lost 10 bases, and 5 bases stayed unmatched. The CDR3 here is CASSIKQGHSPLHF. The CDR3 bases are TGTGCCAGTAGTATAAAACAGGGGCACTCACCCCTCCACTTT.

This chain connects TRBV3-1 (or the pseudogene TRBV3-2) to TRBJ2-5, with D perhaps matching TRBD2 (5 bases). The CDR3 loop spans 12 amino acids. Trimming took off 3 bases at V and 14 bases at J, with 16 bases between the two ends. Germline values: CDR1 LGHDT, CDR2 YNNKEL (reference sequence). The CDR3 coding sequence is TGTGCCAGCAGCCAGGACGTAGGAGGTCGATACTTC. Protein sequence: CASSQDVGGRYF.

The chain has TRBV7-3 and TRBJ1-1; TRBD1 matches 9 bases. CDR3 length: 15 amino acids. The trim removed 5 bases at V and 3 bases at J, leaving 7 bases unmatched. Per germline, CDR1 SGHTA and CDR2 FQGTGA. The DNA for the CDR3 is TGTGCCAGCAGCCTTACTCGACAGGGGGACACTGAAGCTTTCTTT. This sequence encodes CASSLTRQGDTEAFF.

This clone was seen more than once but under ten times. The CDR3 loop reads CASTRDKASYEQYF. The CDR3 nucleotides are TGTGCCAGCACTCGGGACAAGGCATCCTACGAGCAGTACTTC. The rearrangement joins TRBV2 to TRBJ2-7, with a possible D match to TRBD1 (6 bases). This CDR3 comprises 14 residues. Germline CDR1 and CDR2: SNHLY and FYNNEI. V lost 7 bases to trimming and J lost 1 base, with 14 bases between them.

This clone was detected a few times. The rearrangement uses TRBV6-6 and TRBJ1-1; D gene uncertain. This CDR3 is 14 amino acids long. CDR1 and CDR2 (germline): MNHNY, SVGAGI (reference sequence). V was trimmed by 2 bases and J by 0 bases, leaving 7 bases between them. The CDR3 nucleotides are TGTGCCAGCAGTTACCCTGAGGTGAACACTGAAGCTTTCTTT. It specifies CASSYPEVNTEAFF.

This chain uses TRBV28 with TRBJ1-5; 9 nucleotides align to TRBD1. Germline CDR1 reads MDHEN; CDR2 reads SYDVKM. The CDR3 runs to 14 residues. Trimming cost V 9 bases and J 8 bases; bases outside gene matches: 11. CDR3 in amino acids: CASLGGDRVKPQHF. DNA for the CDR3: TGTGCCAGTTTGGGTGGGGACAGGGTTAAGCCCCAGCATTTT.

The chain recombines TRBV11-3 with TRBJ2-1, with D tentatively TRBD2 (6 bases). V was shortened by 1 base and J by 8 bases, with 18 bases between the two germline ends. The CDR3 contains 16 residues. CDR1 SGHNT and CDR2 YENEEA come from the germline V gene. The CDR3 spells CASSLGVAGSVDEQFF. The CDR3 DNA reads TGTGCCAGCAGCTTAGGAGTGGCGGGATCGGTGGATGAGCAGTTCTTC. Filled out from reference TRBV11-3 and TRBJ2-1, the complete variable domain reads EAGVVQSPRYKIIEKKQPVAFWCNPISGHNTLYWYLQNLGQGPELLIRYENEEAVDDSQLPKDRFSAERLKGVDSTLKIQPAELGDSAVYLCASSLGVAGSVDEQFFGPGTRLTVL.

The chain recombines TRBV19 with TRBJ1-1; D is perhaps TRBD1 (5 bases). Looked up from germline, CDR1 is LNHDA and CDR2 is SQIVND (reference sequence). V was clipped by 4 bases and J by 7 bases, with 22 bases between them. This CDR3 has 16 residues. The CDR3, as DNA: TGTGCCAGTAGTACCCGGGGCCAGGGAGGCGAGGGTGAAGCTTTCTTT. It specifies CASSTRGQGGEGEAFF.

The rearrangement links TRBV6-5 to TRBJ1-1; maybe TRBD1 (5 bases). This CDR3 is 14 amino acids long. The V and J ends lost 0 bases and 4 bases respectively, with 9 bases between them. Germline loops: CDR1 MNHEY, CDR2 SVGAGI. CDR3 residues: CASSYSGGSTEAFF. For the CDR3, the DNA is TGTGCCAGCAGTTACTCGGGGGGTTCCACTGAAGCTTTCTTT.

There are a few counts of this clone. Here the CDR3 DNA reads TGCGCCAGCAGCCCCCGACCGGGTTCCCCCCTCGAGTCTTTCTTT. Encoded protein: CASSPRPGSPLESFF. This chain links TRBV5-1 with TRBJ1-1; D is uncertain. The V and J ends lost 4 bases and 12 bases respectively, with 25 bases between them. The germline V gene has CDR1 SGHRS and CDR2 YFSETQ. The CDR3 extends over 15 amino acids.

J is TRBJ2-7 and V is TRBV11-2; a weak D match, TRBD1 (6 bases). V dropped 0 bases and J dropped 6 bases, with 12 bases sitting between them. The CDR3 length is 14 residues. Germline V gives CDR1 SGHAT, CDR2 FQNNGV. CDR3 DNA sequence: TGTGCCAGCAGCTTAGATCAAGGCAGGGGCGAGCAGTACTTC. This encodes CASSLDQGRGEQYF. The full variable domain, in which reference TRBV11-2 and TRBJ2-7 provide the parts outside the CDR3, is EAGVAQSPRYKIIEKRQSVAFWCNPISGHATLYWYQQILGQGPKLLIQFQNNGVVDDSQLPKDRFSAERLKGVDSTLKIQPAKLEDSAVYLCASSLDQGRGEQYFGPGTRLTVT.

The rearrangement links TRBV7-9 to TRBJ2-4, with 14 bases matching TRBD2. CDR3 length: 16 residues. Germline V gene lookup returns CDR1 SEHNR and CDR2 FQNEAQ (reference sequence). V lost 4 bases, J lost 5 bases, and 4 bases stayed unmatched. CDR3 protein: CASSWPGLAGENIQYF. CDR3 sequence (DNA): TGTGCCAGCAGCTGGCCGGGACTAGCGGGGGAAAACATTCAGTACTTC.

The chain is built from TRBV27 and TRBJ1-6, with 7 bases identical to TRBD1. V lost 0 bases, J lost 8 bases, and 1 base stayed unmatched. CDR3 length: 14 amino acids. Germline V gene sequence: CDR1 MNHEY, CDR2 SMNVEV (reference sequence). In nucleotides, the CDR3 is TGTGCCAGCAGTTTATCCGGGACAGATTCACCCCTCCACTTT. Protein sequence: CASSLSGTDSPLHF.

V and J are TRBV6-1 and TRBJ2-7; 9 nucleotides match TRBD1. Germline V gives CDR1 MNHNS, CDR2 SASEGT. There are 15 residues in the CDR3. Unmatched junction bases numbered 3, after V lost 1 base and J lost 2 bases. The CDR3 loop is CASSEGTGVPYEQYF. Written as DNA, the CDR3 is TGTGCCAGCAGTGAAGGGACAGGGGTTCCCTACGAGCAGTACTTC.

The V gene is TRBV11-1, the J gene TRBJ2-1, with 12 nucleotides matching TRBD1. With V trimmed by 4 bases and J by 2 bases, 0 bases remained unmatched. The germline V gene has CDR1 SGHAT and CDR2 FQDESV (reference sequence). The CDR3 runs 15 residues. In DNA, the CDR3 is TGTGCCAGCAGCTGGGACAGGGGGCCCTACAATGAGCAGTTCTTC. Translation: CASSWDRGPYNEQFF.

The chain joins TRBV24-1 to TRBJ2-7; maybe TRBD1 (5 bases). CDR1 is KGHDR, CDR2 SFDVKD, per germline. This CDR3 has 16 residues. The germline V and J ends were trimmed by 1 base and 3 bases, with 15 bases remaining between them. CDR3 region: CATSDFRMAGNYEQYV. CDR3 nucleotide sequence: TGTGCCACCAGTGATTTTCGTATGGCAGGGAACTACGAGCAGTACGTC.

V and J are TRBV2 and TRBJ1-5; TRBD1 matches at 8 bases. The CDR3 runs 15 residues. Trimming cost V 5 bases and J 7 bases; bases outside gene matches: 10. CDR1 is SNHLY, CDR2 FYNNEI, per germline. The CDR3 coding sequence is TGTGCCAGCAGTCCCCGGGACAGGTCACCCCAGCCCCAGCATTTT. This gives the protein CASSPRDRSPQPQHF.

V usage is TRBV5-8 and J usage is TRBJ1-1, with D possibly TRBD1 on 6 matching bases. V lost 0 bases, J lost 3 bases, and 6 bases lay in between. Germline lookup yields CDR1 SGHTS and CDR2 YDEGEE. CDR3 length: 13 residues. The CDR3, as DNA: TGTGCCAGCAGCTTGGACAGGGACACTGAAGCTTTCTTT. This gives the protein CASSLDRDTEAFF.

J is TRBJ1-2 and V is TRBV5-1, with TRBD1 identical over 7 bases. CDR1 is SGHRS, CDR2 YFSETQ, per germline. CDR3 length: 15 residues. With V trimmed by 3 bases and J by 4 bases, 9 bases remained unmatched. The CDR3 here is CASSSRQGSVYGYTF. Written as DNA, the CDR3 is TGCGCCAGCAGCTCCCGACAGGGCTCAGTCTATGGCTACACCTTC.

V usage is TRBV12-1 and J usage is TRBJ1-6; TRBD1, as called in the table, went unchecked against the DNA. TRBV12-1 is a documented pseudogene. The CDR3 is 15 residues long. CDR3 in amino acids: CASSPRDRFNSPLHF. The CDR3, as DNA: TGTGCCAGCAGCCCCCGGGACAGATTCAATTCACCCCTCCACTTT.

The chain uses TRBV28 and TRBJ2-7, with 14 bases that match TRBD2. Unmatched junction bases numbered 2, after V lost 3 bases and J lost 4 bases. The CDR3 spans 15 residues. Germline V gives CDR1 MDHEN, CDR2 SYDVKM. CDR3 in amino acids: CASSLGTSGGYEQYF. CDR3 nucleotides: TGTGCCAGCAGTTTGGGGACTAGCGGGGGATACGAGCAGTACTTC.

This chain links TRBV19 with TRBJ2-7; 8 positions match TRBD1. Germline V gene lookup returns CDR1 LNHDA and CDR2 SQIVND (reference sequence). This CDR3 contains 14 residues. J gave up 3 bases and V 6 bases, and 7 bases lay outside the gene matches. The CDR3 coding sequence is TGTGCCAGTAGCTCGGGACAGGCAAACTACGAGCAGTACTTC. As protein: CASSSGQANYEQYF.

The V call is TRBV6-5, the J call TRBJ1-1; D possibly corresponds to TRBD1 (6 bases). The CDR3 extends over 15 amino acids. The germline V gene encodes CDR1 MNHEY and CDR2 SVGAGI. Trimming shortened V by 6 bases and J by 4 bases, and 18 bases separated the two germline ends. CDR3 loop: CASRLQFTGTTEAFF. The CDR3 coding sequence is TGTGCCAGCAGATTACAATTTACAGGGACCACTGAAGCTTTCTTT.

This clone was observed once. The CDR3 region is CSGGQNTGELFF. The CDR3, as DNA: TGCAGCGGGGGACAGAACACCGGGGAGCTGTTTTTT. The gene calls are TRBV29-1 and TRBJ2-2; D is perhaps TRBD1 (6 bases). The CDR3 is 12 residues long. CDR1 SQVTM and CDR2 ANQGSEA come from the germline V gene. V was clipped by 7 bases and J by 1 base, with 7 bases between them.

The V gene is TRBV7-2, the J gene TRBJ2-7; maybe TRBD2 (7 bases). Germline V gives CDR1 SGHTA, CDR2 FQGNSA. This CDR3 comprises 16 residues. Trimming pared 2 bases from V and 2 bases from J, leaving 16 bases between. CDR3 sequence (DNA): TGTGCCAGCAGCTTATCTTCGGGGGGCTTGACCTACGAGCAGTACTTC. It specifies CASSLSSGGLTYEQYF.

The chain couples TRBV10-3 to TRBJ2-3; D may be TRBD1 (6 bases). The CDR3 is made up of 16 amino acids. The ends were cut back, 3 bases at V and 0 bases at J, with 13 bases in the middle. Germline V CDR1 and CDR2: ENHRY, SYGVKD. CDR3 nucleotides: TGTGCCATCAGTGAAGAGGGACACCTTAGCACAGATACGCAGTATTTT. Residues: CAISEEGHLSTDTQYF.

The chain uses TRBV6-5 and TRBJ2-7; D is undetermined. Trimming stripped 5 bases from V and 3 bases from J, with 8 bases between. The CDR3 spans 12 residues. Per germline, CDR1 MNHEY and CDR2 SVGAGI. CDR3 loop: CASSRHNYEQYF. DNA for the CDR3: TGTGCCAGCAGTCGACACAACTACGAGCAGTACTTC.

The J gene is TRBJ1-1, the V gene TRBV10-1; TRBD1 agrees at 10 bases. The germline V gene has CDR1 WNHNN and CDR2 SYGVQD (reference sequence). CDR3 length equals 15 residues. Trimming cost V 5 bases and J 3 bases; bases outside gene matches: 6. Here the CDR3 reads CASSHGQGGDTEAFF. The CDR3 coding sequence is TGCGCCAGCAGTCACGGACAGGGGGGGGACACTGAAGCTTTCTTT.

The chain is built from TRBV12-3 or TRBV12-4 and TRBJ1-2; D unresolved. V was clipped by 5 bases and J by 5 bases, with 12 bases between them. The CDR3 covers 13 residues. The CDR3 nucleotides are TGTGCCAGCAGTAGCGCCGCGGGGTATGGCTACACCTTC. Translated: CASSSAAGYGYTF.

This clone was observed once. This chain uses TRBV6-1 with TRBJ1-5; the D gene is possibly TRBD1 (5 bases). Between the trimmed V and J ends, which lost 0 bases and 6 bases, there was a span of 9 bases. CDR1 MNHNS and CDR2 SASEGT come from the germline V gene. CDR3 length: 14 residues. The CDR3: CASSEAWRGQPQHF. CDR3 DNA sequence: TGTGCCAGCAGTGAAGCCTGGAGGGGTCAGCCCCAGCATTTT.